These 6 T cell receptor beta chains originate from one sample sequenced in a study of blood T cell repertoires in COVID-19. Assay used: immunoSEQ multiplex PCR; TCRdb lists only in-frame clones, some missing. The sample consists of 230,000 or so clones, more than 70% of them appearing once. Sequenced: PBMCs or T cells enriched from blood (not recorded which). These TCRs come from a woman aged 40-49 years with acute COVID-19.

The chain combines TRBV18 with TRBJ2-7; D unresolved. Germline CDR1 and CDR2: KGHSH and LQKENI. The CDR3 is made up of 14 amino acids. The ends were cut back, 3 bases at V and 3 bases at J, with 12 bases in the middle. CDR3 DNA sequence: TGTGCCAGCTCACCTAGCCCCATCAACTACGAGCAGTACGTC. It translates to CASSPSPINYEQYV.

The chain has TRBV7-2 and TRBJ1-1, with 8 nucleotides matching TRBD1. Germline CDR1 and CDR2: SGHTA and FQGNSA. Trimming cost V 2 bases and J 3 bases; bases outside gene matches: 11. CDR3 size: 17 residues. The CDR3 bases are TGTGCCAGCAGCTTAATGCCTCAGGGGGCGGGAGACACTGAAGCTTTCTTT. Amino acids: CASSLMPQGAGDTEAFF. Filled out from reference TRBV7-2 and TRBJ1-1, the complete variable domain reads GAGVSQSPSNKVTEKGKDVELRCDPISGHTALYWYRQSLGQGLEFLIYFQGNSAPDKSGLPSDRFSAERTGGSVSTLTIQRTQQEDSAVYLCASSLMPQGAGDTEAFFGQGTRLTVV.

This sequence joins TRBV10-2 and TRBJ1-2, with TRBD1 identical over 11 bases. The CDR3 is 14 amino acids. Germline CDR1 and CDR2: WSHSY and SAAADI. J lost 7 bases, V lost 4 bases, and 5 bases had no gene match. CDR3 nucleotides: TGCGCCAGCAGTGCCGGACAGGGGGCAGGTGGCTACACCTTC. Amino acids: CASSAGQGAGGYTF.

This CDR3 reads CASSLVISQETQYF. In DNA, the CDR3 is TGTGCCAGCAGCTTAGTTATTAGCCAGGAGACCCAGTACTTC. V gene TRBV7-2 combines with J gene TRBJ2-5; D call uncertain. This CDR3 spans 14 amino acids. In germline, CDR1 is SGHTA, CDR2 FQGNSA. The V gene lost 1 base and the J gene lost 5 bases, with 11 bases spanning the gap.

A few counts support this clone. The J gene is TRBJ2-7, the V gene TRBV5-4; TRBD2 matches 9 bases. Germline V gene sequence: CDR1 SGHNT, CDR2 YYREEE (reference sequence). V lost 3 bases and J lost 2; bases outside the gene matches: 12. The CDR3 extends over 17 amino acids. The CDR3 DNA follows: TGTGCCAGCAGCTCGCCCCTGACCTTAGCGGGGGCCTACGAGCAGTACTTC. Translation: CASSSPLTLAGAYEQYF.

This chain joins TRBV11-3 and TRBJ2-7; D is perhaps TRBD2 (5 bases). Germline V lookup: CDR1 SGHNT, CDR2 YENEEA. The CDR3 is 13 amino acids. Trimming left V 0 bases short and J 4 bases short, with 7 bases between. This CDR3 is CASSLDRGYEQYV. CDR3 DNA: TGTGCCAGCAGCTTAGATCGAGGGTACGAGCAGTACGTC.